This T cell receptor (beta chain) was captured in a study of monozygotic twins with inflammatory bowel disease. Using the 5' RACE reads, TCRdb records one entry per CDR3 protein without DNA. The sample data list approximately 420,000 distinct CDR3 sequences. Germline V gives CDR1 SGHRS, CDR2 YFSETQ. The CDR3 covers 13 residues. The TCR sequence derives from a human donor with ulcerative colitis or Crohn's disease, or a healthy co-twin of an affected twin (not recorded which). The sequenced sample was blood. This chain links TRBV5-1 with TRBJ1-1. CDR3 sequence reads: CASSLARSAEAFF.